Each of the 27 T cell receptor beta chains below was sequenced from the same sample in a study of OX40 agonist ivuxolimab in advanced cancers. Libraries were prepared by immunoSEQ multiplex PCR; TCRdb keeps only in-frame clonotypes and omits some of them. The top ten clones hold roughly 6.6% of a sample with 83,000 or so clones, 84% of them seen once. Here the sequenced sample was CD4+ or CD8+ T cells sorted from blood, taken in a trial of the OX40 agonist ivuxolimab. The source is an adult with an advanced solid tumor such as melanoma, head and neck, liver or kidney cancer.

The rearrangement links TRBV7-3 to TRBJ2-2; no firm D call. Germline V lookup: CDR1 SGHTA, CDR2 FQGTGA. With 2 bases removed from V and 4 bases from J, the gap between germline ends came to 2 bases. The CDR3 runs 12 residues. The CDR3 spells CASSLPTGELFF. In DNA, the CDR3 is TGTGCCAGCAGCTTACCCACCGGGGAGCTGTTTTTT.

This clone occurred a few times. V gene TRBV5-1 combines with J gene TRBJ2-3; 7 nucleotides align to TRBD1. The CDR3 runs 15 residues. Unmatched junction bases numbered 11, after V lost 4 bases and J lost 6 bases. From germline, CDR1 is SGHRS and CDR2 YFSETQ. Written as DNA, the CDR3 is TGCGCCAGCAGCGTCTTGACAGGGTCGGGGGATACGCAGTATTTT. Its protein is CASSVLTGSGDTQYF.

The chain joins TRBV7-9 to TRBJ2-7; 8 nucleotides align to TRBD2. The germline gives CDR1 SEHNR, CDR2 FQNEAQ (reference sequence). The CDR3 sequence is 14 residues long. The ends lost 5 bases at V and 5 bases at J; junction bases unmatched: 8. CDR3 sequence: CASSPSGSNDEQYF. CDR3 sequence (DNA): TGTGCCAGCAGCCCGAGCGGGAGCAACGACGAGCAGTACTTC.

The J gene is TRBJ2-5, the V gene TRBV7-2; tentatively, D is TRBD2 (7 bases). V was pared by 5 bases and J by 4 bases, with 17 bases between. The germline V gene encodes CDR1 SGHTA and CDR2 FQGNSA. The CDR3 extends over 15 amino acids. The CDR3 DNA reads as TGTGCCAGCAGCCCTAACAGGGAGGGACGAGAGACCCAGTACTTC. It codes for CASSPNREGRETQYF.

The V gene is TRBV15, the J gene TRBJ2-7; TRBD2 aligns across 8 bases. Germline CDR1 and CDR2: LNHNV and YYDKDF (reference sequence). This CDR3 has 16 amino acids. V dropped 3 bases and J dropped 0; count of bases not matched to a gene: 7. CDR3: CATSSGTSGLSYEQYF. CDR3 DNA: TGTGCCACCAGCAGTGGAACTAGCGGACTCTCCTACGAGCAGTACTTC.

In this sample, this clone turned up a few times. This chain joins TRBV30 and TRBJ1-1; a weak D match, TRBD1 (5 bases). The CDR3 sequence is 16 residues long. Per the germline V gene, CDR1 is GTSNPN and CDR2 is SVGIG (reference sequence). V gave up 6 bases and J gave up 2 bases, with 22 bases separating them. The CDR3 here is CACIASYRTSNTEAFF. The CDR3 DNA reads TGTGCCTGTATAGCTTCGTACAGGACCTCAAACACTGAAGCTTTCTTT. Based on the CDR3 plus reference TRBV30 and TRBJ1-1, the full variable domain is SQTIHQWPATLVQPVGSPLSLECTVEGTSNPNLYWYRQAAGRGLQLLFYSVGIGQISSEVPQNLSASRPQDRQFILSSKKLLLSDSGFYLCACIASYRTSNTEAFFGQGTRLTVV.

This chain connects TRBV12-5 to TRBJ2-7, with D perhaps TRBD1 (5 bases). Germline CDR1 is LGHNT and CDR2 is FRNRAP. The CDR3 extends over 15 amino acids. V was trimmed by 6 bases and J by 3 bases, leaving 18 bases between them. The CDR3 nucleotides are TGTGCTAGTGGCACCTACAGGTTTCCATACTACGAGCAGTACTTC. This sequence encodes CASGTYRFPYYEQYF. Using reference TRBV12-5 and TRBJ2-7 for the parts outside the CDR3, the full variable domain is DARVTQTPRHKVTEMGQEVTMRCQPILGHNTVFWYRQTMMQGLELLAYFRNRAPLDDSGMPKDRFSAEMPDATLATLKIQPSEPRDSAVYFCASGTYRFPYYEQYFGPGTRLTVT.

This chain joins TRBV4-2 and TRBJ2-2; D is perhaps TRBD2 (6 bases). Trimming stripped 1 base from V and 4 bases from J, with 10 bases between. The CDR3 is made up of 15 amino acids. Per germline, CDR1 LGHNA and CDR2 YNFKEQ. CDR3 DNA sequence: TGTGCCAGCAGCCAAGCGGGAGCTGGCACCGGGGAGCTGTTTTTT. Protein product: CASSQAGAGTGELFF.

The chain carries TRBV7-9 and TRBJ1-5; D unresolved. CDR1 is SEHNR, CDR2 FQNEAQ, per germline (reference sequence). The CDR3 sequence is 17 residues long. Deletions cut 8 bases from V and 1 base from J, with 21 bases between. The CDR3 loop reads CASPTGKPHESNQPQHF. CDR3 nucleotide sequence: TGTGCCAGCCCTACTGGAAAGCCGCATGAGAGCAATCAGCCCCAGCATTTT.

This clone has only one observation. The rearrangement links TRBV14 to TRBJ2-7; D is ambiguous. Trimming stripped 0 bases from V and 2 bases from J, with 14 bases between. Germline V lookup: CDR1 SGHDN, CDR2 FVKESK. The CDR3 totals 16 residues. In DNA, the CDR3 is TGTGCCAGCAGCCAAGATTACAGCAGAAGCGCCTACGAGCAGTACTTC. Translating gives CASSQDYSRSAYEQYF. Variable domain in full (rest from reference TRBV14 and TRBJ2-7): EAGVTQFPSHSVIEKGQTVTLRCDPISGHDNLYWYRRVMGKEIKFLLHFVKESKQDESGMPNNRFLAERTGGTYSTLKVQPAELEDSGVYFCASSQDYSRSAYEQYFGPGTRLTVT.

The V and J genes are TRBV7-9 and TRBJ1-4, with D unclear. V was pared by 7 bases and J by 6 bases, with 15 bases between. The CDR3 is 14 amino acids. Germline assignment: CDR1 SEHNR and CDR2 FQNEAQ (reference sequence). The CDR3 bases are TGTGCCAGCACTTCGGAGGCCGGGTATGAAAAACTGTTTTTT. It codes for CASTSEAGYEKLFF.

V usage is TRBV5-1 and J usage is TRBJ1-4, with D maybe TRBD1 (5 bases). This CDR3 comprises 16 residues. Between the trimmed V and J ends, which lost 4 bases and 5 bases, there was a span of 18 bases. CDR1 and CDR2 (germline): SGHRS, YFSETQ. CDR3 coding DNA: TGCGCCAGCAGCCTTAAAGTCGACAGTCAGAATGAAAAACTGTTTTTT. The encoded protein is CASSLKVDSQNEKLFF. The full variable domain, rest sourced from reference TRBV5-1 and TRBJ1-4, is KAGVTQTPRYLIKTRGQQVTLSCSPISGHRSVSWYQQTPGQGLQFLFEYFSETQRNKGNFPGRFSGRQFSNSRSEMNVSTLELGDSALYLCASSLKVDSQNEKLFFGSGTQLSVL.

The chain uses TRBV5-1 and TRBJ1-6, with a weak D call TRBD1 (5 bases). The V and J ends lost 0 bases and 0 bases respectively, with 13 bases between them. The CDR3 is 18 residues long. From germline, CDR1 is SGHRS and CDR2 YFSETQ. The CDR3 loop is CASSLAGAGSSYNSPLHF. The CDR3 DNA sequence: TGCGCCAGCAGCTTGGCCGGGGCAGGGAGCTCCTATAATTCACCCCTCCACTTT.

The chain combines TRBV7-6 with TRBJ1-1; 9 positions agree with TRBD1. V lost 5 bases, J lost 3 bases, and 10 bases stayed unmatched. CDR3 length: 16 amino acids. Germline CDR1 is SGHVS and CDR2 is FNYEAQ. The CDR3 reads CASSEKTGTGYTEAFF. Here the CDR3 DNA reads TGTGCCAGCAGCGAAAAGACCGGGACAGGGTACACTGAAGCTTTCTTT.

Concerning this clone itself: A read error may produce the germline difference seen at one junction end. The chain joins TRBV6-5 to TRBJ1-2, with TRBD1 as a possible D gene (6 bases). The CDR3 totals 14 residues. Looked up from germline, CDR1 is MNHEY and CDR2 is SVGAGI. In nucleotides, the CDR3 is TGTGCCAGCAGAAAGACAGGAGCTAACTATGGCTACGCCTTC. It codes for CASRKTGANYGYAF.

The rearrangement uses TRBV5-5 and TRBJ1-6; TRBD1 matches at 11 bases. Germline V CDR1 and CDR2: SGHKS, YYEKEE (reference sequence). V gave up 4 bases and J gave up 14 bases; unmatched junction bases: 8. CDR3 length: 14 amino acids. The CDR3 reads CASSRTGGGLALHF. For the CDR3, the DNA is TGTGCCAGCAGCAGGACAGGGGGCGGGCTGGCCCTCCACTTT. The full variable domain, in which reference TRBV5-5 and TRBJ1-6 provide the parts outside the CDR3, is DAGVTQSPTHLIKTRGQQVTLRCSPISGHKSVSWYQQVLGQGPQFIFQYYEKEERGRGNFPDRFSARQFPNYSSELNVNALLLGDSALYLCASSRTGGGLALHFGNGTRLTVT.

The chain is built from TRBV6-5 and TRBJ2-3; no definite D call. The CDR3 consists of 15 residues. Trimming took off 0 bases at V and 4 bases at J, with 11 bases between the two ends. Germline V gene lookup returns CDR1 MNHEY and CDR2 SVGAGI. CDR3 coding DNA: TGTGCCAGCAGTTACTCGTTAGCATACCCAGATACGCAGTATTTT. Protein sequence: CASSYSLAYPDTQYF.

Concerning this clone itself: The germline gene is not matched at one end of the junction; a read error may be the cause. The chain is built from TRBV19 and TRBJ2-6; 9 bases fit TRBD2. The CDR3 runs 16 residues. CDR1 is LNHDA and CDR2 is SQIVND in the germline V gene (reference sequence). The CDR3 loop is CASSMAGLAGVNVLTF. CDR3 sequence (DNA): TGTGCCAGTAGTATGGCGGGGTTAGCGGGGGTCAACGTCCTGACTTTC.

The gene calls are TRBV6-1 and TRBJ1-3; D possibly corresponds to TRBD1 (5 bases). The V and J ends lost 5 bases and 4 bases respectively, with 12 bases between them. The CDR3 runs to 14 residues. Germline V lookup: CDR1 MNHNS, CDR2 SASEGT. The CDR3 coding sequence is TGTGCCAGCAGTTTCCTCGGGGGAGGAAACACCATATATTTT. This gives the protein CASSFLGGGNTIYF.

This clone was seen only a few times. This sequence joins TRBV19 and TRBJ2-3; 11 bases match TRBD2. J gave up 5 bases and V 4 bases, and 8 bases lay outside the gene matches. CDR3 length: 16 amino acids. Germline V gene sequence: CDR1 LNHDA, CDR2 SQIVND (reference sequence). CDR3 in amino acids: CASSKVSGGARDTQYF. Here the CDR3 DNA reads TGTGCCAGTAGTAAGGTTAGCGGGGGGGCCAGAGATACGCAGTATTTT.

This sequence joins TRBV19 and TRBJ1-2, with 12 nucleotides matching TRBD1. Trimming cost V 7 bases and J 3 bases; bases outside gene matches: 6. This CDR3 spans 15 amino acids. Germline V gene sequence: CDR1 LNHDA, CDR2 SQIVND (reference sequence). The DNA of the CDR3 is TGTGCCAGTATTCCGGGACAGGGGGCGGACTATGGCTACACCTTC. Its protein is CASIPGQGADYGYTF.

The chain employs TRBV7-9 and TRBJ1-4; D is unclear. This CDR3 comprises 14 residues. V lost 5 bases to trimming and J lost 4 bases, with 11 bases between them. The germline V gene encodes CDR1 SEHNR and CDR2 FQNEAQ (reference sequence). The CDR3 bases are TGTGCCAGCAGCCAACCCGGCTTTAATGAAAAACTGTTTTTT. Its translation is CASSQPGFNEKLFF.

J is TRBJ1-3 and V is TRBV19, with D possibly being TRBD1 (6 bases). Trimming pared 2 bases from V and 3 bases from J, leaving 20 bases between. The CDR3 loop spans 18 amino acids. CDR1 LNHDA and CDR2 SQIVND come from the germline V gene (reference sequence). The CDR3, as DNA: TGTGCCAGTAGTATAAGGCAGGGGCCCTTGCTCTTTGGAAACACCATATATTTT. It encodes CASSIRQGPLLFGNTIYF.

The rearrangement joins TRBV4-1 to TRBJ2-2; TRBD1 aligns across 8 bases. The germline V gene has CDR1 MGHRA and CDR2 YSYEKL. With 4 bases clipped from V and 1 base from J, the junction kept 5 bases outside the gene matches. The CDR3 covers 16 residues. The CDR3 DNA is TGCGCCAGCAGCCCAGGGGGCCAGAGGAACACCGGGGAGCTGTTTTTT. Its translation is CASSPGGQRNTGELFF.

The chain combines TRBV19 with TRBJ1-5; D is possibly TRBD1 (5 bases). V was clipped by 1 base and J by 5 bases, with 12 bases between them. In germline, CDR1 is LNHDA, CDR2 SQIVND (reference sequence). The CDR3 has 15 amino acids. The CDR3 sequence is CASSIAQGVYQPQHF. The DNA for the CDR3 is TGTGCCAGTAGTATAGCTCAGGGTGTTTATCAGCCCCAGCATTTT. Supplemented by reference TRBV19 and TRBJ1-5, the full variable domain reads DGGITQSPKYLFRKEGQNVTLSCEQNLNHDAMYWYRQDPGQGLRLIYYSQIVNDFQKGDIAEGYSVSREKKESFPLTVTSAQKNPTAFYLCASSIAQGVYQPQHFGDGTRLSIL.

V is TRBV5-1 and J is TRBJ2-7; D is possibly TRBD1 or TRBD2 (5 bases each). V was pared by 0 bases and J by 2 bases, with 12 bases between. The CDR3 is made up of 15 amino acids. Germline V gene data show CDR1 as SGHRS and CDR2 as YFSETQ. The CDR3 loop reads CASSLGWGFTYEQYF. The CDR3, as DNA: TGCGCCAGCAGCTTGGGGTGGGGGTTTACCTACGAGCAGTACTTC. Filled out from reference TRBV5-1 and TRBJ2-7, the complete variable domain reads KAGVTQTPRYLIKTRGQQVTLSCSPISGHRSVSWYQQTPGQGLQFLFEYFSETQRNKGNFPGRFSGRQFSNSRSEMNVSTLELGDSALYLCASSLGWGFTYEQYFGPGTRLTVT.

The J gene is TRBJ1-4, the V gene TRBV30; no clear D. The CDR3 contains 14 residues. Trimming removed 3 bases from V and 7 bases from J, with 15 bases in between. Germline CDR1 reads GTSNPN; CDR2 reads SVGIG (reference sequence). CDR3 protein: CAWSDRRYLEKLFF. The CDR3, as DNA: TGTGCCTGGAGCGACCGACGGTATCTTGAAAAACTGTTTTTT.